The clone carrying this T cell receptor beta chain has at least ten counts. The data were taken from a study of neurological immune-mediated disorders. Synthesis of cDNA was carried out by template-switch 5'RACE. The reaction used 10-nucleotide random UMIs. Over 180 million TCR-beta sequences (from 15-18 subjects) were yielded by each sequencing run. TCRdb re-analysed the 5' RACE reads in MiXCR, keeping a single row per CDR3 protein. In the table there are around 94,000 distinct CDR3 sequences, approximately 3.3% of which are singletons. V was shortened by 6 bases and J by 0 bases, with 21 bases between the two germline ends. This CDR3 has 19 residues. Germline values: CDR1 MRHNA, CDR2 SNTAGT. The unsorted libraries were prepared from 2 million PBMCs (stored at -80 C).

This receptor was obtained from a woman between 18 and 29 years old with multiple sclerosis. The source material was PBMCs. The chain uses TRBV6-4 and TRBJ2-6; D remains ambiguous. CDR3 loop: CASRPLGSGESSGANVLTF. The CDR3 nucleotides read TGTGCCAGCAGACCCTTGGGGTCTGGGGAAAGCTCTGGGGCCAACGTCCTGACTTTC.